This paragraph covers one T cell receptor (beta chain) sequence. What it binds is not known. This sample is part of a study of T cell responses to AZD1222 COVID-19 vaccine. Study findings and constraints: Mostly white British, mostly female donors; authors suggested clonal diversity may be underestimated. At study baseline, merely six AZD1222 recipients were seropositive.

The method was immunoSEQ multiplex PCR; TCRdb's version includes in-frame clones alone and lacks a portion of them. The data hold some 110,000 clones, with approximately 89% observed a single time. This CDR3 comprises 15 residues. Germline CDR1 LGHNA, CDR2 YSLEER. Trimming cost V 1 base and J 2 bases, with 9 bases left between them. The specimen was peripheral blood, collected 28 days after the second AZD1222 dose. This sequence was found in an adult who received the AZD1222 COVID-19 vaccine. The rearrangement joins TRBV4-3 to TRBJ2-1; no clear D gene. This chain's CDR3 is CASSQGTAPYNEQFF. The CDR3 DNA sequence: TGCGCCAGCAGCCAAGGCACAGCCCCCTACAATGAGCAGTTCTTC.